Shown below are 30 T cell receptor beta chains from a single sample sequenced in a study of early T cells in non-severe SARS-CoV-2 infection. TCRdb re-called the 5' RACE reads with MiXCR, one entry per CDR3 protein. This table holds over 75,000 distinct CDR3 sequences, about 15% found once. The specimen sequenced was whole blood. The source of these receptors is an adult who was a healthcare worker with PCR-confirmed SARS-CoV-2 infection or an uninfected control (not recorded which).

This clonotype is a singleton in its sample. The J gene is TRBJ1-3, the V gene TRBV7-9; D is unclear. V dropped 3 bases and J dropped 4 bases, with 10 bases sitting between them. CDR1 and CDR2 from the germline V gene are SEHNR and FQNEAQ (reference sequence). This CDR3 has 14 residues. The CDR3 sequence is CASSFQNRGNTIYF. DNA for the CDR3: TGTGCCAGCAGCTTTCAGAACCGAGGAAACACCATATATTTT. The whole variable domain, filled in from reference TRBV7-9 and TRBJ1-3, reads DTGVSQNPRHKITKRGQNVTFRCDPISEHNRLYWYRQTLGQGPEFLTYFQNEAQLEKSRLLSDRFSAERPKGSFSTLEIQRTEQGDSAMYLCASSFQNRGNTIYFGEGSWLTVV.

This chain uses TRBV7-8 with TRBJ2-7, with D perhaps TRBD2 (6 bases). Germline lookup yields CDR1 SGHVS and CDR2 FQNEAQ. The V and J ends lost 5 bases and 3 bases respectively, with 14 bases between them. CDR3 length: 14 amino acids. The CDR3 coding sequence is TGTGCCAGCAGCGGCGGGACTCTGATCTACGAGCAGTACTTC. Protein: CASSGGTLIYEQYF.

V is TRBV5-6 and J is TRBJ1-6; unclear D gene. The germline gives CDR1 SGHDT, CDR2 YYEEEE. Deletions cut 4 bases from V and 11 bases from J, with 10 bases between. There are 12 residues in the CDR3. CDR3 region: CASSIYGAPLHF. Written as DNA, the CDR3 is TGTGCCAGCAGCATCTACGGTGCACCCCTCCACTTT.

Comment on this clonotype: A much bigger clone sits one base away, suggesting this may be a read error. The CDR3 loop is CASGPPGRQVTVAFF. CDR3 bases: TGTGCTAGTGGTCCGCCGGGGAGGCAAGTCACTGTAGCTTTCTTT. The genes are TRBV12-5 and TRBJ1-1; unclear D gene. The CDR3 is made up of 15 amino acids. Germline V lookup: CDR1 LGHNT, CDR2 FRNRAP.

This clonotype was found a few times. The V call is TRBV5-1, the J call TRBJ1-1, with D possibly TRBD1 on 5 matching bases. CDR3 length: 13 residues. Germline V gives CDR1 SGHRS, CDR2 YFSETQ. The V end was cut by 3 bases, the J end by 4 bases, with 10 bases between. This CDR3 reads CASSSQGSTEAFF. The CDR3, as DNA: TGCGCCAGCAGCTCCCAGGGATCCACTGAAGCTTTCTTT.

This clonotype occurred a few times. V and J are TRBV5-4 and TRBJ2-5, with D perhaps being TRBD1 or TRBD2 (5 bases each). Looked up from germline, CDR1 is SGHNT and CDR2 is YYREEE (reference sequence). V lost 2 bases, J lost 7 bases, and 12 bases lay in between. The CDR3 loop spans 13 amino acids. DNA for the CDR3: TGTGCCAGCAGCTTTGGGACGGAAGGGACCCAGTACTTC. Translating gives CASSFGTEGTQYF.

This chain joins TRBV5-6 and TRBJ2-7; no clear D gene. Trimming shortened V by 4 bases and J by 1 base, and 15 bases separated the two germline ends. The CDR3 sequence is 15 residues long. The V gene's germline CDR1 is SGHDT and CDR2 YYEEEE. The CDR3 spells CASSPGDWRSYEQYF. The CDR3 nucleotides read TGTGCCAGCAGCCCCGGCGATTGGCGTTCCTACGAGCAGTACTTC.

This chain links TRBV4-3 with TRBJ2-7, with D possibly matching TRBD2 (5 bases). V shed 4 bases and J shed 2 bases, with 15 bases lying between them. This CDR3 has 15 residues. Looked up from germline, CDR1 is LGHNA and CDR2 is YSLEER. The CDR3 coding sequence is TGCGCCAGCAGCCCCAACCCCGGGATTCCCTACGAGCAGTACTTC. Protein: CASSPNPGIPYEQYF.

The V and J genes are TRBV11-2 and TRBJ2-2; D is unclear. CDR3 length: 13 residues. V was pared by 3 bases and J by 8 bases, with 10 bases between. Germline loops: CDR1 SGHAT, CDR2 FQNNGV. Here the CDR3 DNA reads TGTGCCAGCAGCTTGGGTTTTTCGGGGGAGCTGTTTTTT. Amino acids: CASSLGFSGELFF.

This clonotype was detected ten times or more. The chain is built from TRBV20-1 and TRBJ2-1; 11 bases agree with TRBD2. V trimming: 5 bases; J trimming: 4 bases; junction bases outside the gene matches: 16. The CDR3 is made up of 18 amino acids. Germline V gene lookup returns CDR1 DFQATT and CDR2 SNEGSKA (reference sequence). The CDR3 loop reads CSAPSGLAVHQLYNEQFF. The CDR3 DNA follows: TGCAGTGCTCCATCGGGACTAGCGGTACACCAATTATACAATGAGCAGTTCTTC.

This rearrangement joins TRBV12-3 or TRBV12-4 to TRBJ1-5; D ambiguous. The ends were cut back, 3 bases at V and 4 bases at J, with 10 bases in the middle. The CDR3 runs 14 residues. CDR3 protein: CASSFFTGNQPQHF. CDR3 bases: TGTGCCAGCAGTTTCTTTACGGGGAATCAGCCCCAGCATTTT.

The rearrangement links TRBV28 to TRBJ2-1, with TRBD2 matching over 7 bases. This CDR3 contains 14 residues. In germline, CDR1 is MDHEN, CDR2 SYDVKM. With 5 bases clipped from V and 7 bases from J, the junction kept 8 bases outside the gene matches. CDR3 DNA sequence: TGTGCCAGCAGTCATCTAGCGGCAAAAAATGAGCAGTTCTTC. Residues: CASSHLAAKNEQFF.

This clonotype appeared a few times. This chain uses TRBV9 with TRBJ2-3; maybe TRBD2 (5 bases). Trimming cost V 4 bases and J 2 bases, with 11 bases left between them. The CDR3 length is 14 residues. Germline loops: CDR1 SGDLS, CDR2 YYNGEE. In DNA, the CDR3 is TGTGCCAGCAGCCTCGGACTGCCCACAGATACGCAGTATTTT. Translating it yields CASSLGLPTDTQYF.

This clonotype turned up a few times. The CDR3 DNA sequence: TGTGCCAGCAGTTTAGCGCGGAGTCGTGGCTACACCTTC. Its protein is CASSLARSRGYTF. The chain employs TRBV12-3 or TRBV12-4 and TRBJ1-2, with D uncertain. The CDR3 consists of 13 residues. Deletions cut 0 bases from V and 7 bases from J, with 9 bases between.

This rearrangement joins TRBV12-3 or TRBV12-4 to TRBJ2-7, with D possibly matching TRBD1 (5 bases). The V end was cut by 6 bases, the J end by 4 bases, with 10 bases between. The CDR3 is 12 residues long. CDR3 region: CASSRQKYEQYF. In DNA, the CDR3 is TGTGCCAGCAGCCGACAGAAGTACGAGCAGTACTTC.

This clonotype appeared many times. The rearrangement joins TRBV28 to TRBJ2-5, with D uncertain. Trimming stripped 6 bases from V and 3 bases from J, with 8 bases between. The germline CDR1 and CDR2 sequences are MDHEN and SYDVKM. The CDR3 extends over 12 amino acids. The CDR3 sequence: CASRPREETQYF. For the CDR3, the DNA is TGTGCCAGCAGGCCCCGGGAAGAGACCCAGTACTTC.

This clonotype was seen at least ten times. The V call is TRBV28, the J call TRBJ2-7; 8 bases map to TRBD1. Germline V gene lookup returns CDR1 MDHEN and CDR2 SYDVKM. Trimming took 7 bases from V and 5 from J; bases not matched to a gene: 4. The CDR3 is made up of 12 amino acids. The CDR3 DNA sequence: TGTGCCAGCAAACCGGGACAGGACGAGCAGTACTTC. The encoded protein is CASKPGQDEQYF.

This clonotype appeared a few times. The CDR3, as DNA: TGCGCCAGCAGCTTGGAGGGACAGGCTACCTACGAGCAGTACTTC. Protein product: CASSLEGQATYEQYF. The chain combines TRBV5-1 with TRBJ2-7; 8 nucleotides agree with TRBD1. With 0 bases clipped from V and 2 bases from J, the junction kept 4 bases outside the gene matches. The CDR3 length is 15 residues. Per germline, CDR1 SGHRS and CDR2 YFSETQ.

This clonotype showed up many times. In DNA, the CDR3 is TGCAGTGCTCAGGGGGGGAACTACGAGCAGTACTTC. This translates into CSAQGGNYEQYF. This chain joins TRBV20-1 and TRBJ2-7; D possibly matches TRBD1 or TRBD2 (7 bases each). The CDR3 has 12 amino acids. Germline lookup yields CDR1 DFQATT and CDR2 SNEGSKA (reference sequence). With 5 bases removed from V and 3 bases from J, the gap between germline ends came to 11 bases.

By share of the sample, this clonotype is medium-sized. The chain couples TRBV5-1 to TRBJ2-1; D ambiguous. Germline CDR1 SGHRS, CDR2 YFSETQ. The CDR3 covers 15 residues. Between the trimmed V and J ends, which lost 0 bases and 0 bases, there was a span of 7 bases. CDR3 coding DNA: TGCGCCAGCAGCTTGGAGGTTAGCTCCTACAATGAGCAGTTCTTC. Translated, it gives CASSLEVSSYNEQFF.

On this clonotype itself: This may come from a read error, since a much larger clone is one base off. The chain couples TRBV7-9 to TRBJ2-5; tentatively, D is TRBD2 (6 bases). This CDR3 region has 13 residues. Germline lookup yields CDR1 SEHNR and CDR2 FQNEAQ (reference sequence). CDR3 nucleotides: TGTGCCAGCAGCTCCGGGGGACGAGAGACCCAGTGCTTC. Translated, it gives CASSSGGRETQCF.

The rearrangement joins TRBV29-1 to TRBJ2-2; 9 positions match TRBD1. The CDR3 has 14 residues. J lost 1 base, V lost 6 bases, and 3 bases had no gene match. Per the germline V gene, CDR1 is SQVTM and CDR2 is ANQGSEA. In DNA, the CDR3 is TGCAGCGTGCGGACAGGGGAGAACACCGGGGAGCTGTTTTTT. Translating it yields CSVRTGENTGELFF.

At least ten counts were recorded for this clonotype. This chain connects TRBV11-3 to TRBJ2-3, with 7 bases aligning to TRBD1. Germline loops: CDR1 SGHNT, CDR2 YENEEA. Trimming took 5 bases from V and 3 from J; bases not matched to a gene: 5. The CDR3 extends over 14 amino acids. CDR3 sequence (DNA): TGTGCCAGCAGCCCACGACAGGGAACAGATACGCAGTATTTT. It translates to CASSPRQGTDTQYF.

This clonotype has just a few counts. As DNA, the CDR3 is TGTGCCAGCAGCGGGGGGACATTTCCGACCTACGAGCAGTACTTC. Its protein is CASSGGTFPTYEQYF. The rearrangement uses TRBV5-5 and TRBJ2-7, with D possibly called TRBD1 or TRBD2 (6 bases each). CDR1 SGHKS and CDR2 YYEKEE come from the germline V gene (reference sequence). The CDR3 runs to 15 residues. The germline V and J ends were trimmed by 4 bases and 2 bases, with 16 bases remaining between them.

This clonotype appeared a few times. The chain carries TRBV9 and TRBJ2-5; 7 positions match TRBD1. The CDR3 sequence is 15 residues long. CDR1 and CDR2 from the germline V gene are SGDLS and YYNGEE. V lost 1 base and J lost 1; bases outside the gene matches: 4. The CDR3 DNA reads as TGTGCCAGCAGCGTATTGGGACAGCGCCAAGAGACCCAGTACTTC. This gives the protein CASSVLGQRQETQYF.

This clonotype was seen only once. One end of the junction does not line up with germline, which may come from a read error. The CDR3 sequence: CASSQGLGGGPYKQYF. CDR3 bases: TGCGCCAGCAGCCAAGGATTAGGGGGAGGCCCCTACAAGCAGTACTTC. V gene TRBV4-1 combines with J gene TRBJ2-7, with D tentatively TRBD1 or TRBD2 (6 bases each). CDR1 MGHRA and CDR2 YSYEKL come from the germline V gene. This CDR3 has 16 residues.

This clonotype occurred once. A much more abundant neighbour one base away suggests this may be a read error. The rearrangement joins TRBV28 to TRBJ2-3; 9 nucleotides align to TRBD2. J lost 3 bases, V lost 8 bases, and 6 bases had no gene match. Germline loops: CDR1 MDHEN, CDR2 SYDVKM. CDR3 length equals 14 residues. CDR3 in DNA: TGTGCCAGCGGCAGCGGGGGGAGTACAGATACGCAGTATTTT. Amino acid sequence: CASGSGGSTDTQYF.

V is TRBV29-1 and J is TRBJ2-1; D is perhaps TRBD1 or TRBD2 (6 bases each). Trimming left V 4 bases short and J 6 bases short, with 19 bases between. The CDR3 has 15 amino acids. CDR1 is SQVTM and CDR2 is ANQGSEA in the germline V gene. The CDR3 DNA sequence: TGCAGCGTTGGAAGTTTTAATAGGGGGGCCAATGAGCAGTTCTTC. Its translation: CSVGSFNRGANEQFF.

This rearrangement joins TRBV12-3 or TRBV12-4 to TRBJ1-1, with unresolved D. CDR3 size: 13 residues. The V gene lost 3 bases and the J gene lost 0 bases, with 5 bases spanning the gap. CDR3 region: CASSLLVNTEAFF. The CDR3 DNA sequence: TGTGCCAGCAGTTTGCTGGTGAACACTGAAGCTTTCTTT.

This clonotype was counted a few times. J is TRBJ2-3 and V is TRBV9; no clear D. V shed 0 bases and J shed 0 bases, with 2 bases lying between them. Germline-derived CDR1 and CDR2 are SGDLS and YYNGEE. The CDR3 runs to 13 residues. CDR3 sequence reads: CASSVDSTDTQYF. The CDR3, as DNA: TGTGCCAGCAGCGTAGACAGCACAGATACGCAGTATTTT.